The clone carrying this T cell receptor beta chain was seen only once. No antigen is known for it. Trimming shortened V by 5 bases and J by 0 bases, and 10 bases separated the two germline ends. The germline V gene has CDR1 SEHNR and CDR2 FQNEAQ (reference sequence). The CDR3 sequence is 14 residues long. These data belong to a study of OX40 agonist ivuxolimab in advanced cancers. Study overall: Patients received intravenous ivuxolimab every 2 weeks at 0.01 to 10 mg/kg. Enrollees could have had prior anti-PD-1, anti-PD-L1 or anti-CTLA-4 therapy, which around 40% had received.

Study-level points and caveats: Both CD4+ and CD8+ T cell populations in blood had undergone clonal expansion by week 6 at 0.1 to 3.0 mg/kg.

Only in-frame clones appear in the TCRdb table, and some are missing; sequencing was by immunoSEQ multiplex PCR. The sample holds 70,000 or so clones, 84% seen once. This TCR came from an adult with an advanced solid tumor such as melanoma, head and neck, liver or kidney cancer. Sample: CD4+ or CD8+ T cells sorted from blood, taken in a trial of the OX40 agonist ivuxolimab. The J gene is TRBJ2-5, the V gene TRBV7-9; D ambiguous. CDR3 residues: CASSVTGYQETQYF. CDR3 nucleotides: TGTGCCAGCAGCGTGACCGGGTACCAAGAGACCCAGTACTTC.